The 15 T cell receptor beta chains in this list originate from one sample, sequenced in a study of Ad26.COV2.S vaccination and SARS-CoV-2 variants (TCRdb year 2021). Read against the paper, the sample's treatment or condition label means: about 20 received Ad26.COV2.S at low or high dose, single or two shots; 5 received placebo; per-sample allocation not given. For vaccine and placebo recipients, the sequenced repertoires came from samples collected on day 63 after the first injection. The protocol used for the library was the immunoSEQ multiplex PCR assay. What TCRdb holds here is the immuneACCESS table cut down to in-frame rearrangements. Part of the clones is not present; checked against another copy, under half of the missing clones reflect an unresolved V gene, and the others are unexplained. Within this sample are around 340,000 clones, with approximately 90% of them counted one time only. Approximately 5% of the sample goes to the ten largest clones.

The sequencing here drew on peripheral blood, taken in a trial of Ad26.COV2.S vaccine versus placebo. Source of these receptors: a person between 18 and 65 years old who received the Ad26.COV2.S COVID-19 vaccine or a placebo.

This clone occurred once. The chain recombines TRBV19 with TRBJ2-1, with D possibly being TRBD2 (6 bases). Germline V gene data show CDR1 as LNHDA and CDR2 as SQIVND (reference sequence). V shed 0 bases and J shed 5 bases, with 8 bases lying between them. CDR3 length: 14 amino acids. The CDR3, as DNA: TGTGCCAGTAGTATAGAAAAGCGGGACAATGAGCAGTTCTTC. Protein sequence: CASSIEKRDNEQFF.

The chain recombines TRBV25-1 with TRBJ1-2, with D perhaps TRBD1 (6 bases). V was cut by 5 bases and J by 1 base, with 11 bases left in between. Germline V gene sequence: CDR1 MGHDK, CDR2 SYGVNS. This CDR3 contains 14 residues. The CDR3 DNA reads TGTGCCAGCAGTCCTCACAGGGTTAACTATGGCTACACCTTC. It is translated as CASSPHRVNYGYTF.

This chain links TRBV27 with TRBJ1-6; 7 nucleotides align to TRBD1. The germline V gene has CDR1 MNHEY and CDR2 SMNVEV (reference sequence). The J segment lost 12 bases and the V segment lost 4 bases, leaving 15 bases of the junction unmatched. The CDR3 has 16 residues. The CDR3 here is CASSSFRQGEYKPLHF. The CDR3 DNA reads TGTGCCAGCAGTTCCTTTAGACAGGGAGAGTATAAACCCCTCCACTTT.

V is TRBV14 and J is TRBJ1-6; TRBD1 matches at 8 bases. The CDR3 spans 15 residues. Germline assignment: CDR1 SGHDN and CDR2 FVKESK. The trim removed 0 bases at V and 8 bases at J, leaving 3 bases unmatched. The CDR3 spells CASSQEMTGDSPLHF. The CDR3, as DNA: TGTGCCAGCAGCCAAGAAATGACAGGGGATTCACCCCTCCACTTT.

This clone came up a few times. The chain couples TRBV5-1 to TRBJ1-6; 7 nucleotides align to TRBD1. The V and J ends lost 7 bases and 9 bases, in that order; junction bases with no gene match: 7. Per the germline V gene, CDR1 is SGHRS and CDR2 is YFSETQ. This CDR3 is built from 13 residues. Written as DNA, the CDR3 is TGCGCCAGCCACAGGGGAGAGGGTTCACCCCTCCACTTT. This gives the protein CASHRGEGSPLHF.

The chain uses TRBV7-8 and TRBJ1-4, with D perhaps TRBD1 (6 bases). The CDR3 consists of 14 residues. Trimming removed 6 bases from V and 4 bases from J, with 12 bases in between. From germline, CDR1 is SGHVS and CDR2 FQNEAQ. Written as DNA, the CDR3 is TGTGCCAGCAGTGACAGGCTTGATAATGAAAAACTGTTTTTT. Protein: CASSDRLDNEKLFF.

The rearrangement links TRBV19 to TRBJ1-2; 8 bases agree with TRBD1. J was trimmed by 6 bases and V by 4 bases; bases with no gene match: 7. Germline CDR1 reads LNHDA; CDR2 reads SQIVND (reference sequence). The CDR3 runs 14 residues. Here the CDR3 reads CASSNQGAPDGYTF. The DNA for the CDR3 is TGTGCCAGTAGTAACCAGGGGGCGCCGGATGGCTACACCTTC.

The chain joins TRBV7-9 to TRBJ2-1, with D possibly being TRBD2 (6 bases). Trimming removed 4 bases from V and 6 bases from J, with 22 bases in between. Germline V gene lookup returns CDR1 SEHNR and CDR2 FQNEAQ (reference sequence). The CDR3 length is 17 residues. DNA for the CDR3: TGTGCCAGCAGCTACCAGGGACTCTCACAGAACAGCAATGAGCAGTTCTTC. Its protein is CASSYQGLSQNSNEQFF.

V and J are TRBV7-9 and TRBJ2-2; perhaps TRBD2 as D (6 bases). The CDR3 covers 16 residues. Looked up from germline, CDR1 is SEHNR and CDR2 is FQNEAQ (reference sequence). V lost 1 base, J lost 1 base, and 10 bases lay in between. This CDR3 is CASSLVAGLNTGELFF. CDR3 coding DNA: TGTGCCAGCAGCTTAGTGGCGGGGCTGAACACCGGGGAGCTGTTTTTT.

The sample holds one count of this clone. This chain connects TRBV7-8 to TRBJ2-7, with TRBD2 as a possible D gene (6 bases). Trimming shortened V by 2 bases and J by 1 base, and 12 bases separated the two germline ends. In germline, CDR1 is SGHVS, CDR2 FQNEAQ. This CDR3 has 15 amino acids. CDR3 DNA sequence: TGTGCCAGCAGCTTATCCGGGACTCAATCCTACGAGCAGTACTTC. As protein: CASSLSGTQSYEQYF.

The DNA of the CDR3 is TGTGCCAGCAGCTTCTGGGACTTTCGGGGTTCACCCCTCCACTTT. Amino acid sequence: CASSFWDFRGSPLHF. This chain joins TRBV5-6 and TRBJ1-6, with D possibly being TRBD1 (5 bases). CDR1 and CDR2 (germline): SGHDT, YYEEEE. The CDR3 covers 15 residues. The germline V and J ends were trimmed by 2 bases and 9 bases, with 15 bases remaining between them.

The chain links TRBV28 to TRBJ2-1, with TRBD2 as a possible D gene (7 bases). The CDR3 is made up of 17 amino acids. V was cut by 4 bases and J by 3 bases, with 19 bases left in between. In germline, CDR1 is MDHEN, CDR2 SYDVKM. This chain's CDR3 is CASSSFSEGGGYNEQFF. CDR3 coding DNA: TGTGCCAGCAGTTCCTTCTCTGAGGGGGGGGGCTACAATGAGCAGTTCTTC.

This clone was detected only a few times. The V call is TRBV28, the J call TRBJ1-6, with no clear D. The CDR3 length is 13 residues. Trimming removed 4 bases from V and 6 bases from J, with 7 bases in between. Per germline, CDR1 MDHEN and CDR2 SYDVKM. CDR3 residues: CASSSGTNSPLHF. The CDR3 coding sequence is TGTGCCAGCAGTTCAGGTACTAATTCACCCCTCCACTTT.

The genes are TRBV27 and TRBJ2-7; D gene uncertain. Germline CDR1 is MNHEY and CDR2 is SMNVEV (reference sequence). The CDR3 spans 13 residues. V lost 5 bases and J 2 bases, leaving 10 bases between the germline ends. CDR3 protein: CASSMSGAYEQYF. CDR3 in DNA: TGTGCCAGCAGTATGTCCGGAGCCTACGAGCAGTACTTC.

This rearrangement joins TRBV25-1 to TRBJ1-6; TRBD1 might be the D (5 bases). The germline V gene encodes CDR1 MGHDK and CDR2 SYGVNS. The CDR3 is 16 amino acids. V dropped 2 bases and J dropped 7 bases, with 15 bases sitting between them. CDR3 DNA: TGTGCCAGCAGTGAAGAGGGTCAGGGAAGAAATTCACCCCTCCACTTT. This gives the protein CASSEEGQGRNSPLHF.